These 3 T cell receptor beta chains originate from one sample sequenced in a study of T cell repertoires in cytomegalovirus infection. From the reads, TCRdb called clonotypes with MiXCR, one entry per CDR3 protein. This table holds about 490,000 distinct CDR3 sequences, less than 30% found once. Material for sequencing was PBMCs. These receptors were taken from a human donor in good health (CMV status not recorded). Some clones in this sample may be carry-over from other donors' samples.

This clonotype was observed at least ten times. CDR3 DNA sequence: TGTGCCAGCAGCTCCCCTACTATCGAAGCGCAGTATTTT. Protein: CASSSPTIEAQYF. The chain joins TRBV7-2 to TRBJ2-3; the D is unclear. There are 13 residues in the CDR3. Germline-derived CDR1 and CDR2 are SGHTA and FQGNSA. V was clipped by 4 bases and J by 10 bases, with 15 bases between them. The full variable domain, in which reference TRBV7-2 and TRBJ2-3 provide the parts outside the CDR3, is GAGVSQSPSNKVTEKGKDVELRCDPISGHTALYWYRQSLGQGLEFLIYFQGNSAPDKSGLPSDRFSAERTGGSVSTLTIQRTQQEDSAVYLCASSSPTIEAQYFGPGTRLTVL.

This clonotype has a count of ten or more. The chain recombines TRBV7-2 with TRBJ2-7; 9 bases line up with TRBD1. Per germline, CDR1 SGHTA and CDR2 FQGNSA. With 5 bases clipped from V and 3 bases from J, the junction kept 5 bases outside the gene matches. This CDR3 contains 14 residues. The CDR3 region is CASSRTGQGYEQYF. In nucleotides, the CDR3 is TGTGCCAGCAGCCGAACGGGACAGGGCTACGAGCAGTACTTC. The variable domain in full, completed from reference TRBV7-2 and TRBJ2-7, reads GAGVSQSPSNKVTEKGKDVELRCDPISGHTALYWYRQSLGQGLEFLIYFQGNSAPDKSGLPSDRFSAERTGGSVSTLTIQRTQQEDSAVYLCASSRTGQGYEQYFGPGTRLTVT.

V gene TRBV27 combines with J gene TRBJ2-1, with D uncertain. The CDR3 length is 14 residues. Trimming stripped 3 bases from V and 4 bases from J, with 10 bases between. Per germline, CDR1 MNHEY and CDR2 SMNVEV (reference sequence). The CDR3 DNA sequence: TGTGCCAGCAGTTTCATGGACCGATACAATGAGCAGTTCTTC. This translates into CASSFMDRYNEQFF.